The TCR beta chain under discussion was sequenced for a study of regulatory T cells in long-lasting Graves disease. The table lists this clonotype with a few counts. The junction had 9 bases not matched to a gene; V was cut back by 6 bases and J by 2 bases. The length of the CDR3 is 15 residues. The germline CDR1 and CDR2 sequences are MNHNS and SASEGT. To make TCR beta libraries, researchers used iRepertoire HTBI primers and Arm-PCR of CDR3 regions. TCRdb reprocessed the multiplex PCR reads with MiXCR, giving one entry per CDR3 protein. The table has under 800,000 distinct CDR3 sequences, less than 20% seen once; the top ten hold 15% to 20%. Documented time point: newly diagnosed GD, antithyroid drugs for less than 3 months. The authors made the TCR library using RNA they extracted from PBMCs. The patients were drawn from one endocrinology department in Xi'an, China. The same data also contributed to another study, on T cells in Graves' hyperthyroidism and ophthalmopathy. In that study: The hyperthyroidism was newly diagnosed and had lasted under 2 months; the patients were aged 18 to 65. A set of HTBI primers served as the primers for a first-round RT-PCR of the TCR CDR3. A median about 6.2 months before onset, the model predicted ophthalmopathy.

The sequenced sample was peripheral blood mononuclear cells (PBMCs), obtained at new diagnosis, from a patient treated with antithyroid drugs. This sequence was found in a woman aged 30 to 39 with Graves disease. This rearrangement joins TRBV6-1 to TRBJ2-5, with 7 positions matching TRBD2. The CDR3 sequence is CASRTSGAVQETQYF. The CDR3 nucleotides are TGTGCCAGCAGAACAAGCGGGGCCGTTCAAGAGACCCAGTACTTC.